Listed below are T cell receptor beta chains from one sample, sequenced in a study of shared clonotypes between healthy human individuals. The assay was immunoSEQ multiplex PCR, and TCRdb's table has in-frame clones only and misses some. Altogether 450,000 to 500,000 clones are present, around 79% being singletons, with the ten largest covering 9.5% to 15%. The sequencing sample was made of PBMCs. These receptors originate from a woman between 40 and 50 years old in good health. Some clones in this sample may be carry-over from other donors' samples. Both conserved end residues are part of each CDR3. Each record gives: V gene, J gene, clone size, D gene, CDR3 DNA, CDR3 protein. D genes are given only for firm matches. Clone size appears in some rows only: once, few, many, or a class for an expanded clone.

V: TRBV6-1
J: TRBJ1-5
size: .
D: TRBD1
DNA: TGTGCCAGCAGCCAAAGGGGGCTCAGCAATCAGCCCCAGCATTTT
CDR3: CASSQRGLSNQPQHF

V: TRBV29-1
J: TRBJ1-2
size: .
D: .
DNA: TGCAGCGTCGCAAGACAAAGCGGCTACACCTTC
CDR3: CSVARQSGYTF

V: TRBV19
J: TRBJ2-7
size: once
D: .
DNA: TGTGCCAGTAGTATGGGGGCCGGGGACGAGCAGTACTTC
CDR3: CASSMGAGDEQYF

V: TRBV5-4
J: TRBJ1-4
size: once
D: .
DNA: TGTGCCAGCAGCTTGGATCCGGATAATGAAAAACTGTTTTTT
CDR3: CASSLDPDNEKLFF

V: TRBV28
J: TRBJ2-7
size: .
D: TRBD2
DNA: TGTGCCAGCAGTTCCCCCTCGGGAGCGGGAGGGCTGGACGAGCAGTACTTC
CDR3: CASSSPSGAGGLDEQYF

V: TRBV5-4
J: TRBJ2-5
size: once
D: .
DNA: TGTGCCAGCAGCACTGGAGGGGGGAGGGAGACCCAGTACTTC
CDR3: CASSTGGGRETQYF

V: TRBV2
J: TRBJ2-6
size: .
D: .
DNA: TGTGCCAGCAGTGATAGAACCAGGGGCTCTGGGGCCAACGTCCTGACTTTC
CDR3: CASSDRTRGSGANVLTF

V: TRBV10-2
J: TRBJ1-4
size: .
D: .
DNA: TGCGCCAGCAGATCAGAACCCCTTAATGAAAAACTGTTTTTT
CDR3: CASRSEPLNEKLFF

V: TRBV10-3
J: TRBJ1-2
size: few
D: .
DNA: TGTGCCATCAGTGAGAGGGGCAAGTCGGCTGGCTACACCTTC
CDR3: CAISERGKSAGYTF

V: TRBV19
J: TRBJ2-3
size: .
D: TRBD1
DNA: TGTGCCAGTAGTGCCCCTCGGGACAGGGTCACAGATACGCAGTATTTT
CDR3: CASSAPRDRVTDTQYF

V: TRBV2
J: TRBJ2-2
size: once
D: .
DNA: TGTGCCAGCAGTGAACGGAGGGACACCGGGGAGCTGTTTTTT
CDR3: CASSERRDTGELFF

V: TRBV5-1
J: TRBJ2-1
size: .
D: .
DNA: TGCGCCAGCAGCTTGGAGGGCTGGGAGTTGGACAATGAGCAGTTCTTC
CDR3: CASSLEGWELDNEQFF